A selection of T cell receptor beta chains follows, all from one sample in a study of OX40 agonist ivuxolimab in advanced cancers. Some clones are missing from TCRdb's copy, which holds only in-frame ones; the method was immunoSEQ multiplex PCR. The sample includes approximately 77,000 clones, approximately 84% of them seen just once. The sequenced sample was CD4+ or CD8+ T cells sorted from blood, obtained in a trial of the OX40 agonist ivuxolimab. These receptors were obtained from an adult with an advanced solid tumor such as melanoma, head and neck, liver or kidney cancer. The CDR3 runs from the conserved cysteine through the conserved F or W. A D gene is named only where the DNA matches it firmly. The listing skips clone size in some rows; elsewhere it reads once, few, many or a size class.

j_gene: TRBJ1-4
abundance: -
v_gene: TRBV27
d_gene: -
CDR3nt: TGTGCCAGCAGTCCGCTAAAACGGACTAGAGCTAATGAAAAACTGTTTTTT
CDR3aa: CASSPLKRTRANEKLFF

j_gene: TRBJ2-3
abundance: -
v_gene: TRBV7-2
d_gene: -
CDR3nt: TGTGCCAGCCAGCGGGTTTCAGATACGCAGTATTTT
CDR3aa: CASQRVSDTQYF

j_gene: TRBJ1-1
abundance: once
v_gene: TRBV2
d_gene: -
CDR3nt: TGTGCCAGCAGCCAGCGGGGTGGGTCTGAAGCTTTCTTT
CDR3aa: CASSQRGGSEAFF

j_gene: TRBJ1-1
abundance: -
v_gene: TRBV7-2
d_gene: -
CDR3nt: TGTGCCAGTAGCCCCGCCTCGGGTAGAAACACTGAAGCTTTCTTT
CDR3aa: CASSPASGRNTEAFF

j_gene: TRBJ2-7
abundance: -
v_gene: TRBV5-1
d_gene: -
CDR3nt: TGCGCCAGCAGCAGCTCGGACAGATACTCCTACGAGCAGTACTTC
CDR3aa: CASSSSDRYSYEQYF

j_gene: TRBJ1-5
abundance: few
v_gene: TRBV19
d_gene: -
CDR3nt: TGTGCCAGTAATCAGGGGCTCGGCAATCAGCCCCAGCATTTT
CDR3aa: CASNQGLGNQPQHF

j_gene: TRBJ2-2
abundance: -
v_gene: TRBV4-1
d_gene: TRBD1
CDR3nt: TGCGCCAGCAGCCAAGACGCGGGACAGGGGGCCGGGGAGCTGTTTTTT
CDR3aa: CASSQDAGQGAGELFF

j_gene: TRBJ2-1
abundance: -
v_gene: TRBV5-6
d_gene: -
CDR3nt: TGTGCCAGCAGCTTGGCGGGAAATTCCTACAATGAGCAGTTCTTC
CDR3aa: CASSLAGNSYNEQFF

j_gene: TRBJ1-1
abundance: -
v_gene: TRBV28
d_gene: -
CDR3nt: TGTGCCGTTGTCGAGGGGGACACTGAAGCTTTCTTT
CDR3aa: CAVVEGDTEAFF

j_gene: TRBJ2-5
abundance: -
v_gene: TRBV7-3
d_gene: -
CDR3nt: TGTGCCAGCAGCTCCCTCGCAGGGTCGGAGACCCAGTACTTC
CDR3aa: CASSSLAGSETQYF

j_gene: TRBJ1-2
abundance: -
v_gene: TRBV5-1
d_gene: -
CDR3nt: TGCGCCAGCAGCTTTCAGGGCGGGGGTAACTATGGCTACACCTTC
CDR3aa: CASSFQGGGNYGYTF

j_gene: TRBJ2-1
abundance: -
v_gene: TRBV13
d_gene: TRBD1
CDR3nt: TGTGCCAGCAGCTTAGGCCTCCGACAGGGGGGGGTGTACAATGAGCAGTTCTTC
CDR3aa: CASSLGLRQGGVYNEQFF

j_gene: TRBJ1-1
abundance: -
v_gene: TRBV10-3
d_gene: -
CDR3nt: TGTGCCATCAGTGGGGTGGCAGGGGCTACTACTGAAGCTTTCTTT
CDR3aa: CAISGVAGATTEAFF

j_gene: TRBJ2-3
abundance: -
v_gene: TRBV7-2
d_gene: -
CDR3nt: TGTGCCAGCAGCTTAGGAGGGTACCTAAGCACAGATACGCAGTATTTT
CDR3aa: CASSLGGYLSTDTQYF

j_gene: TRBJ2-7
abundance: -
v_gene: TRBV7-9
d_gene: TRBD2
CDR3nt: TGTGCCAGCAGCTTAGCTAGCGGGTTCTCCTACGAGCAGTACTTC
CDR3aa: CASSLASGFSYEQYF

j_gene: TRBJ2-3
abundance: once
v_gene: TRBV4-2
d_gene: TRBD2
CDR3nt: TGTGCCAGCAGCCCGACGACTAGCGGGGGGTCAGATACGCAGTATTTT
CDR3aa: CASSPTTSGGSDTQYF

j_gene: TRBJ2-3
abundance: -
v_gene: TRBV19
d_gene: -
CDR3nt: TGTGCCAGTAGTATAGGCGGGACTAGCACAGATACGCAGTATTTT
CDR3aa: CASSIGGTSTDTQYF

j_gene: TRBJ1-6
abundance: once
v_gene: TRBV7-2
d_gene: TRBD1
CDR3nt: TGTGCCAGCAGCTCAGGGACAGGGATAGTAAATTCACCCCTCCACTTT
CDR3aa: CASSSGTGIVNSPLHF

j_gene: TRBJ2-1
abundance: -
v_gene: TRBV6-4
d_gene: -
CDR3nt: TGTGCCAGCAGCCTCAACTACGGCGGGGATCAGTTCTTC
CDR3aa: CASSLNYGGDQFF

j_gene: TRBJ1-4
abundance: -
v_gene: TRBV6-1
d_gene: -
CDR3nt: TGTGCCAGCGCAACAGCAACTAATGAAAAACTGTTTTTT
CDR3aa: CASATATNEKLFF

j_gene: TRBJ1-2
abundance: -
v_gene: TRBV6-6
d_gene: -
CDR3nt: TGTGCCAGCAGTTACTCGACCTTGGGCGGCTACACCTTC
CDR3aa: CASSYSTLGGYTF

j_gene: TRBJ1-5
abundance: -
v_gene: TRBV7-2
d_gene: -
CDR3nt: TGTGCCAGCAGCTTAGCGGGGTTTCAGCCCCAGCATTTT
CDR3aa: CASSLAGFQPQHF

j_gene: TRBJ1-1
abundance: -
v_gene: TRBV7-9
d_gene: -
CDR3nt: TGTGCCAGCAGCTTATACTTGAACACTGAAGCTTTCTTT
CDR3aa: CASSLYLNTEAFF

j_gene: TRBJ2-7
abundance: -
v_gene: TRBV6-5
d_gene: -
CDR3nt: TGTGCCAGCAGTTACTCGGCTCGGGGGGCGCGCAACGAGCAGTACTTC
CDR3aa: CASSYSARGARNEQYF

j_gene: TRBJ1-2
abundance: -
v_gene: TRBV7-2
d_gene: -
CDR3nt: TGTGCCAGCAGCCCCAAACAGGGAATCTATGGCTACACCTTC
CDR3aa: CASSPKQGIYGYTF

j_gene: TRBJ1-4
abundance: -
v_gene: TRBV28
d_gene: TRBD1
CDR3nt: TGTGCCAGCAGTTTAAAAGGGACAGCAACTAATGAAAAACTGTTTTTT
CDR3aa: CASSLKGTATNEKLFF

j_gene: TRBJ1-4
abundance: -
v_gene: TRBV5-1
d_gene: TRBD1
CDR3nt: TGCGCCAGCAGCTCACAGGGGGCGCGAGACGAAAAACTGTTTTTT
CDR3aa: CASSSQGARDEKLFF

j_gene: TRBJ2-1
abundance: -
v_gene: TRBV7-2
d_gene: -
CDR3nt: TGTGCCAGCAGGTTTCCGACAGGGAGGAATGAGCAGTTCTTC
CDR3aa: CASRFPTGRNEQFF